Shown below are 17 T cell receptor beta chains from a single sample sequenced in a study of blood T cell repertoires in COVID-19. TCRdb's table, derived via immunoSEQ multiplex PCR, lists solely in-frame clones and lacks some. The sample shows over 150,000 clones, around 80% of them seen only once. The source material was peripheral blood. The origin of the receptors is a woman aged 40 to 49 with COVID-19, enrolled during active disease.

This rearrangement joins TRBV12-5 to TRBJ2-2, with D perhaps TRBD1 (5 bases). The germline V and J ends were trimmed by 9 bases and 0 bases, with 17 bases remaining between them. Germline CDR1 LGHNT, CDR2 FRNRAP. This CDR3 region has 16 residues. The CDR3, as DNA: TGTGCTAGGATTCGACCGTCCAGGGCGAACACCGGGGAGCTGTTTTTT. This gives the protein CARIRPSRANTGELFF. Full variable domain (rest looked up from reference TRBV12-5 and TRBJ2-2): DARVTQTPRHKVTEMGQEVTMRCQPILGHNTVFWYRQTMMQGLELLAYFRNRAPLDDSGMPKDRFSAEMPDATLATLKIQPSEPRDSAVYFCARIRPSRANTGELFFGEGSRLTVL.

This clone was seen a handful of times. J is TRBJ1-2 and V is TRBV7-2; TRBD1 aligns across 7 bases. Germline CDR1 and CDR2: SGHTA and FQGNSA. This CDR3 region has 13 residues. V was pared by 5 bases and J by 4 bases, with 4 bases of the junction left unmatched. In DNA, the CDR3 is TGTGCCAGCAGCGCGACAGGGTCCTATGGCTACACCTTC. Translation: CASSATGSYGYTF.

J is TRBJ2-1 and V is TRBV6-1, with TRBD2 matching 10 bases. CDR1 is MNHNS and CDR2 is SASEGT in the germline V gene. The V gene end was trimmed by 2 bases and the J gene end by 9 bases; junction bases not matched to a gene: 4. This CDR3 is built from 14 residues. The CDR3 coding sequence is TGTGCCAGCAGTGAACTAGCGGGAGTGACTGAGCAGTTCTTC. This gives the protein CASSELAGVTEQFF.

The gene calls are TRBV19 and TRBJ2-1; the match to TRBD2 covers 13 bases. The junction had 7 bases not matched to a gene; V was cut back by 5 bases and J by 9 bases. CDR1 is LNHDA and CDR2 is SQIVND in the germline V gene (reference sequence). The CDR3 consists of 15 residues. CDR3 amino acids: CASSPRTSGSPEQFF. CDR3 coding DNA: TGTGCCAGTAGTCCCCGGACTAGCGGGAGCCCTGAGCAGTTCTTC.

The DNA of the CDR3 is TGTGCCAGCAGCTTAGAGGGCAGGGGTGAAAAACTGTTTTTT. Its protein is CASSLEGRGEKLFF. The V and J genes are TRBV7-9 and TRBJ1-4, with D perhaps matching TRBD1 (6 bases). Trimming pared 1 base from V and 7 bases from J, leaving 10 bases between. In germline, CDR1 is SEHNR, CDR2 FQNEAQ (reference sequence). This CDR3 region has 14 residues.

CDR3 sequence: CASSLDPGGNQPQHF. The CDR3 bases are TGCGCCAGCAGCTTGGATCCGGGGGGCAATCAGCCCCAGCATTTT. The V gene is TRBV5-1, the J gene TRBJ1-5; tentatively, D is TRBD1 (5 bases). CDR3 size: 15 residues. V was trimmed by 0 bases and J by 2 bases, leaving 9 bases between them. Looked up from germline, CDR1 is SGHRS and CDR2 is YFSETQ.

The rearrangement joins TRBV5-8 to TRBJ1-2; D is unclear. Per germline, CDR1 SGHTS and CDR2 YDEGEE. This CDR3 contains 12 residues. The V gene lost 0 bases and the J gene lost 4 bases, with 4 bases spanning the gap. CDR3 in DNA: TGTGCCAGCAGCTTGGTCGGCTATGGCTACACCTTC. Amino acids: CASSLVGYGYTF.

This clone was seen only a few times. The chain is built from TRBV6-1 and TRBJ1-2; 8 bases are shared with TRBD1. This CDR3 spans 16 amino acids. The J segment lost 8 bases and the V segment lost 2 bases, leaving 13 bases of the junction unmatched. The V gene's germline CDR1 is MNHNS and CDR2 SASEGT. The CDR3 region has the DNA TGTGCCAGCAGTGAAAGGTCAGGGGGCGTTCGGATCGGCTACACCTTC. It yields the protein CASSERSGGVRIGYTF.

This clone was counted between two and nine times. The chain uses TRBV28 and TRBJ1-2; 8 positions match TRBD1. With V trimmed by 6 bases and J by 7 bases, 10 bases remained unmatched. The CDR3 is made up of 14 amino acids. Germline CDR1 and CDR2: MDHEN and SYDVKM. The CDR3 region is CASRKDRVLRGYTF. CDR3 DNA sequence: TGTGCCAGCAGGAAGGACAGGGTTTTGCGTGGCTACACCTTC.

V is TRBV7-2 and J is TRBJ2-1, with TRBD1 identical over 10 bases. The V gene end was trimmed by 10 bases and the J gene end by 2 bases; junction bases not matched to a gene: 5. This CDR3 region has 14 residues. Germline V gene data show CDR1 as SGHTA and CDR2 as FQGNSA. In DNA form, the CDR3 reads TGTGCCACTCAGGACAGGGGGGCCTACAATGAGCAGTTCTTC. It specifies CATQDRGAYNEQFF.

The rearrangement uses TRBV27 and TRBJ2-1; 9 nucleotides line up with TRBD1. There are 16 residues in the CDR3. Germline CDR1 MNHEY, CDR2 SMNVEV (reference sequence). The V gene end was trimmed by 6 bases and the J gene end by 4 bases; junction bases not matched to a gene: 10. The CDR3: CASSPQGANFYNEQFF. For the CDR3, the DNA is TGTGCCAGCAGCCCACAGGGGGCGAATTTTTACAATGAGCAGTTCTTC.

V gene TRBV6-5 combines with J gene TRBJ2-7, with D maybe TRBD1 (6 bases). Germline CDR1 is MNHEY and CDR2 is SVGAGI. CDR3 length: 14 amino acids. V lost 6 bases to trimming and J lost 9 bases, with 21 bases between them. CDR3 residues: CASRPTGILNGQYF. CDR3 coding DNA: TGTGCCAGCAGGCCGACAGGCATCCTCAACGGGCAGTACTTC.

The CDR3, as DNA: TGTGCCAGCAGCGTAGGGGACAGGGGTCAGCCCCAGCATTTT. Protein product: CASSVGDRGQPQHF. The rearrangement uses TRBV9 and TRBJ1-5; TRBD1 aligns across 10 bases. The CDR3 contains 14 residues. Per germline, CDR1 SGDLS and CDR2 YYNGEE. The trim removed 0 bases at V and 6 bases at J, leaving 0 bases unmatched.

The rearrangement joins TRBV2 to TRBJ2-7, with D perhaps matching TRBD2 (6 bases). Germline CDR1 and CDR2: SNHLY and FYNNEI. Trimming took 7 bases from V and 6 from J, leaving 22 bases between them. The CDR3 has 15 residues. The CDR3 DNA sequence: TGTGCCAGCATGAGGAGGGGAGTCAACCTAGGCGAGCAGTACTTC. It translates to CASMRRGVNLGEQYF.

This rearrangement joins TRBV27 to TRBJ2-7, with unresolved D. Germline CDR1 reads MNHEY; CDR2 reads SMNVEV (reference sequence). The CDR3 contains 12 residues. Trimming pared 2 bases from V and 5 bases from J, leaving 7 bases between. The CDR3 nucleotides read TGTGCCAGCAGTTTAGGCCCCCACGAGCAGTACTTC. It yields the protein CASSLGPHEQYF.

The J gene is TRBJ1-5, the V gene TRBV7-9, with D hard to call. Germline assignment: CDR1 SEHNR and CDR2 FQNEAQ (reference sequence). The V gene lost 2 bases and the J gene lost 8 bases, with 10 bases spanning the gap. There are 13 residues in the CDR3. The CDR3 here is CASSLTSGEPQHF. CDR3 nucleotides: TGTGCCAGCAGCTTAACCTCAGGTGAGCCCCAGCATTTT.

In DNA, the CDR3 is TGTGCCAGCAGCGCGACAGGGGGTGTCTACGAGCAGTACTTC. This translates into CASSATGGVYEQYF. The rearrangement links TRBV9 to TRBJ2-7; TRBD1 matches at 9 bases. This CDR3 spans 14 amino acids. CDR1 is SGDLS, CDR2 YYNGEE, per germline. J gave up 3 bases and V 3 bases, and 4 bases lay outside the gene matches.